Below are 12 T cell receptor beta chains sequenced from a single sample in a study of blood T cell repertoires in COVID-19. Produced via immunoSEQ multiplex PCR; TCRdb's table is partial and in-frame only. Of a few hundred thousand clones in the sample, around 90% were seen once. The sequenced material came from peripheral blood. All receptors come from a woman in her thirties or forties who had recovered from COVID-19.

The chain recombines TRBV29-1 with TRBJ2-7; 9 bases are shared with TRBD1. The CDR3 has 15 residues. J was trimmed by 2 bases and V by 6 bases; bases with no gene match: 11. CDR1 and CDR2 (germline): SQVTM, ANQGSEA. CDR3 residues: CSVQLQGAPTYEQYF. In nucleotides, the CDR3 is TGCAGCGTGCAACTACAGGGGGCTCCAACCTACGAGCAGTACTTC.

The chain joins TRBV28 to TRBJ2-1, with D maybe TRBD2 (6 bases). Looked up from germline, CDR1 is MDHEN and CDR2 is SYDVKM. This CDR3 is 14 amino acids long. Trimming cost V 6 bases and J 6 bases, with 15 bases left between them. CDR3: CASSSSAGINEQFF. The DNA for the CDR3 is TGTGCCAGCAGCTCCTCGGCGGGAATCAATGAGCAGTTCTTC.

The chain joins TRBV6-6 to TRBJ2-7; tentative D call: TRBD1 (6 bases). V was cut by 2 bases and J by 2 bases, with 10 bases left in between. The CDR3 sequence is 14 residues long. CDR1 and CDR2 from the germline V gene are MNHNY and SVGAGI (reference sequence). The CDR3 loop is CASSYPDRPYEQYF. CDR3 DNA: TGTGCCAGCAGTTACCCCGACAGGCCCTACGAGCAGTACTTC.

This chain uses TRBV6-1 with TRBJ2-7, with a possible D match to TRBD2 (5 bases). Germline lookup yields CDR1 MNHNS and CDR2 SASEGT. V was trimmed by 3 bases and J by 2 bases, leaving 11 bases between them. CDR3 size: 14 residues. The CDR3 bases are TGTGCCAGCAGTGAGAGCGGCCACCCCTACGAGCAGTACTTC. It translates to CASSESGHPYEQYF.

V and J are TRBV12-3 or TRBV12-4 and TRBJ1-3; no clear D. The germline V and J ends were trimmed by 7 bases and 0 bases, with 4 bases remaining between them. CDR3 length: 12 residues. CDR3 in amino acids: CASTFSGNTIYF. CDR3 sequence (DNA): TGTGCCAGCACCTTCTCTGGAAACACCATATATTTT.

The genes are TRBV5-1 and TRBJ2-3; 9 bases agree with TRBD2. The ends lost 5 bases at V and 3 bases at J; junction bases unmatched: 7. CDR1 is SGHRS, CDR2 YFSETQ, per germline. This CDR3 has 15 amino acids. The DNA for the CDR3 is TGCGCCAGCAGATTCCGACTAGCGGTAACAGATACGCAGTATTTT. It yields the protein CASRFRLAVTDTQYF.

This clone was observed once. The same CDR3 is also encoded by other DNA sequences in this sample. V usage is TRBV27 and J usage is TRBJ2-1, with 11 bases identical to TRBD2. J gave up 4 bases and V 6 bases, and 5 bases lay outside the gene matches. The CDR3 consists of 15 residues. Germline V gene data show CDR1 as MNHEY and CDR2 as SMNVEV (reference sequence). The CDR3 coding sequence is TGTGCCAGCAGCCCGGGGACTAGCGGATACAATGAGCAGTTCTTC. Its translation is CASSPGTSGYNEQFF.

For this clone: At one end, the junction sequence differs from germline, possibly due to a read error. The chain combines TRBV24-1 with TRBJ2-7; 7 nucleotides line up with TRBD2. This CDR3 comprises 12 residues. Germline V CDR1 and CDR2: KGHDR, SFDVKD. CDR3 amino acids: CATSDSGEGQAF. DNA for the CDR3: TGTGCCACCAGTGATTCCGGGGAGGGGCAAGCCTTC.

This chain joins TRBV27 and TRBJ2-1, with D perhaps matching TRBD1 (6 bases). Between the trimmed V and J ends, which lost 5 bases and 9 bases, there was a span of 14 bases. Germline CDR1 and CDR2: MNHEY and SMNVEV (reference sequence). There are 13 residues in the CDR3. The CDR3 coding sequence is TGTGCCAGCAGTACCCCGGACAGCCTTGAGCAGTTCTTC. Protein product: CASSTPDSLEQFF.

This rearrangement joins TRBV5-1 to TRBJ2-2; 11 bases agree with TRBD2. Per germline, CDR1 SGHRS and CDR2 YFSETQ. The trim removed 3 bases at V and 4 bases at J, leaving 8 bases unmatched. CDR3 length: 17 residues. CDR3 sequence: CASSSRLAGSGTGELFF. The CDR3, as DNA: TGCGCCAGCAGCTCCCGACTAGCGGGATCGGGCACCGGGGAGCTGTTTTTT.

The chain combines TRBV10-3 with TRBJ2-5, with 7 nucleotides matching TRBD2. The J segment lost 4 bases and the V segment lost 3 bases, leaving 5 bases of the junction unmatched. CDR1 and CDR2 (germline): ENHRY, SYGVKD. The CDR3 is made up of 14 amino acids. The CDR3 is CAISEGASGETQYF. In DNA, the CDR3 is TGTGCCATCAGTGAAGGGGCTAGCGGAGAGACCCAGTACTTC.

J is TRBJ2-3 and V is TRBV19, with D tentatively TRBD2 (6 bases). Germline V CDR1 and CDR2: LNHDA, SQIVND (reference sequence). The V gene lost 5 bases and the J gene lost 0 bases, with 12 bases spanning the gap. The CDR3 extends over 15 amino acids. CDR3 residues: CASSGGTASTDTQYF. CDR3 DNA: TGTGCCAGTAGTGGGGGGACCGCTAGCACAGATACGCAGTATTTT. The complete variable domain, with remaining parts taken from reference TRBV19 and TRBJ2-3, reads DGGITQSPKYLFRKEGQNVTLSCEQNLNHDAMYWYRQDPGQGLRLIYYSQIVNDFQKGDIAEGYSVSREKKESFPLTVTSAQKNPTAFYLCASSGGTASTDTQYFGPGTRLTVL.